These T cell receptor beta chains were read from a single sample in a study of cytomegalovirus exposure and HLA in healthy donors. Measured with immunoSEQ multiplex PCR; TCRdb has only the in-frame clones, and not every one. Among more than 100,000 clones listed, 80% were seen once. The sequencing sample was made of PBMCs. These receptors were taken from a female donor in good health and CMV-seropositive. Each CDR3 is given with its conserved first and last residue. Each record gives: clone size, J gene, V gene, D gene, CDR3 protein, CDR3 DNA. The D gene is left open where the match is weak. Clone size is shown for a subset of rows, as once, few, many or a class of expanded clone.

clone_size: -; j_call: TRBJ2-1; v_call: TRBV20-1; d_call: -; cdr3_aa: CSARQKNQQFF; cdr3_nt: TGCAGTGCTAGACAGAAGAATCAGCAGTTCTTC
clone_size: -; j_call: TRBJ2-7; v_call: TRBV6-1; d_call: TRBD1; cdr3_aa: CASGSRQGLTYEQYF; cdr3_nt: TGTGCCAGTGGGTCCCGACAGGGCTTAACCTACGAGCAGTACTTC
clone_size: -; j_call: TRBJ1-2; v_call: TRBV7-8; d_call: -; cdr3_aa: CASSSSGGPNYGYTF; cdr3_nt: TGTGCCAGCAGCTCATCCGGGGGGCCTAACTATGGCTACACCTTC
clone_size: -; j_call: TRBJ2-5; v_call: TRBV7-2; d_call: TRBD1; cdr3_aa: CASSLDREETQYF; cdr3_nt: TGTGCCAGCAGCCTGGACAGGGAAGAGACCCAGTACTTC
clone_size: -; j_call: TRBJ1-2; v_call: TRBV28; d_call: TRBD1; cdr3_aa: CASRARQGAYDNYGYTF; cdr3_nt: TGTGCCAGCAGGGCCCGACAGGGGGCTTATGACAACTATGGCTACACCTTC
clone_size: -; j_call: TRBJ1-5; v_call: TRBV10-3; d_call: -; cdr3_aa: CAIGGRGGKGRGDQPQHF; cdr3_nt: TGTGCCATCGGGGGGAGGGGGGGAAAGGGTAGAGGAGATCAGCCCCAGCATTTT
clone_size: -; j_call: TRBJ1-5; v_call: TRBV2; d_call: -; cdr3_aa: CASSVQGPAQPQHF; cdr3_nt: TGTGCCAGCAGTGTCCAGGGGCCAGCTCAGCCCCAGCATTTT
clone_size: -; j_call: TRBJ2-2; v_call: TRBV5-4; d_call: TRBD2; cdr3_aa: CASSLASGDPGELFF; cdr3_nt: TGTGCCAGCAGCTTGGCTAGCGGGGACCCCGGGGAGCTGTTTTTT
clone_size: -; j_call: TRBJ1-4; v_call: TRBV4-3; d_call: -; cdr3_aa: CASSQQASLPEKLFF; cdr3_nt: TGCGCCAGCAGCCAACAGGCCTCCCTGCCGGAAAAACTGTTTTTT
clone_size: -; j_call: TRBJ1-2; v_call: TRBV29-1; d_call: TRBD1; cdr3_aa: CSVSYRGSLYGYTF; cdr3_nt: TGCAGCGTCTCCTACAGGGGTTCGCTCTATGGCTACACCTTC
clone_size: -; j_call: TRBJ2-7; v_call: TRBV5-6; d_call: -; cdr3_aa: CASSLPHLYEQYF; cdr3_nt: TGTGCCAGCAGCTTGCCACATCTCTACGAGCAGTACTTC
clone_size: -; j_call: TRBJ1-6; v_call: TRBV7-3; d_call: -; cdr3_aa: CASSLQGSYNSPLHF; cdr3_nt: TGTGCCAGCAGCTTACAGGGGTCCTATAATTCACCCCTCCACTTT
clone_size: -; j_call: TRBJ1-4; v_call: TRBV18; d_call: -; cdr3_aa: CASSPGPDEKLFF; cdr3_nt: TGTGCCAGCTCACCTGGGCCGGATGAAAAACTGTTTTTT
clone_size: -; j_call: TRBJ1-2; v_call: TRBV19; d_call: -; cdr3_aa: CASSIFSGDGYTF; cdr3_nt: TGTGCCAGTAGTATATTCTCAGGGGATGGCTACACCTTC
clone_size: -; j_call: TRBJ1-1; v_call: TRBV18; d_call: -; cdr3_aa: CASSPIGGNTEAFF; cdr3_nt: TGTGCCAGCTCACCAATAGGCGGGAACACTGAAGCTTTCTTT
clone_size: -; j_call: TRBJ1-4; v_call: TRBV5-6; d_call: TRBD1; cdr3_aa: CASSLLTGGSTNEKLFF; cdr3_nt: TGTGCCAGCAGCTTGTTGACAGGGGGTTCAACTAATGAAAAACTGTTTTTT
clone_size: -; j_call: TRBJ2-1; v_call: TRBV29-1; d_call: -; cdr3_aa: CSAEREVGEQFF; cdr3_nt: TGCAGCGCGGAGCGTGAGGTGGGTGAGCAGTTCTTC
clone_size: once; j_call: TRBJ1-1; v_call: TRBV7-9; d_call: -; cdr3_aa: CSSSLRSTEAFF; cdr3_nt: TGTTCCAGCAGCCTACGAAGTACTGAAGCTTTCTTT
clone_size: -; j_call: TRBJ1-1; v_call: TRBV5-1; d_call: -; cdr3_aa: CASSAQPNTEAFF; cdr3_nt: TGCGCCAGCAGCGCACAGCCGAACACTGAAGCTTTCTTT
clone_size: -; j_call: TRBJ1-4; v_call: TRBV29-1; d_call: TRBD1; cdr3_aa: CSVRDRGEKLFF; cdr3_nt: TGCAGCGTTCGGGACAGGGGTGAAAAACTGTTTTTT
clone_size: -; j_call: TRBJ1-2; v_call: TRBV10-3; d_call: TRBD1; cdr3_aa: CAISVEGAGGYTF; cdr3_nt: TGTGCCATCAGTGTTGAGGGGGCAGGGGGCTACACCTTC
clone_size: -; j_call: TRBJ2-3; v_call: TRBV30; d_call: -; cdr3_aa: CAWNQGADTQYF; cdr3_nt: TGTGCCTGGAACCAGGGTGCAGATACGCAGTATTTT
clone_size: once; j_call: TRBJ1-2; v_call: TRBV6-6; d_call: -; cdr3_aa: CASSSEGVRIYGYTF; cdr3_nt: TGTGCCAGCAGTTCAGAAGGGGTCCGGATCTATGGCTACACCTTC
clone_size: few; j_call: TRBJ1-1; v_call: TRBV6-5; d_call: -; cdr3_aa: CASMLGGLGDTEAFF; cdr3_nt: TGTGCCAGCATGTTGGGGGGGCTGGGGGACACTGAAGCTTTCTTT
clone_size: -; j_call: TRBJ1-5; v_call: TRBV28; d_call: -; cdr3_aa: CASSAYLEGQPQHF; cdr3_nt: TGTGCCAGCAGTGCGTACCTAGAAGGACAGCCCCAGCATTTT
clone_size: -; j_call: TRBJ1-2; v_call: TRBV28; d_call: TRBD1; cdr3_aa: CASSETGARGYTF; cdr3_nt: TGTGCCAGCAGTGAAACAGGGGCGCGGGGCTACACCTTC
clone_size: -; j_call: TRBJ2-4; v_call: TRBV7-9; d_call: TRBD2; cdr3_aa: CASSLHPSGGVAKNIQYF; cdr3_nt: TGTGCCAGCAGCTTACACCCCTCTGGGGGGGTAGCCAAAAACATTCAGTACTTC
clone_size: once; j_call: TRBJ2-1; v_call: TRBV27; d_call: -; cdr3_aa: CASGPYAGNEQFF; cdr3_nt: TGTGCCAGCGGGCCTTATGCGGGCAATGAGCAGTTCTTC
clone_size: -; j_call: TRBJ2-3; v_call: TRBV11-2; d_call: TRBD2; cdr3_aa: CASSPPRGGGAHSTDTQYF; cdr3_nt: TGTGCCAGCAGCCCCCCCAGGGGCGGGGGGGCACATAGCACAGATACGCAGTATTTT
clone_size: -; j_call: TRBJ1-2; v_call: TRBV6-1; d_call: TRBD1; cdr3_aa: CASSANRGGLYGYTF; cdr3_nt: TGTGCCAGCAGTGCCAACAGGGGGGGGCTCTATGGCTACACCTTC
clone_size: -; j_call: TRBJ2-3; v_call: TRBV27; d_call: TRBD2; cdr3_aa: CASSPRGVSTDTQYF; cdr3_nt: TGTGCCAGCAGTCCGCGGGGGGTGAGCACAGATACGCAGTATTTT
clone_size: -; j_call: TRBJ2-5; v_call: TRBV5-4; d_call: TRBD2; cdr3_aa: CASSLSGGGETQYF; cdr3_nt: TGTGCCAGCAGCTTGTCCGGGGGGGGAGAGACCCAGTACTTC
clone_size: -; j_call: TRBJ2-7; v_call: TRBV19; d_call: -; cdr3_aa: CASSDRPPYEQYF; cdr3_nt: TGTGCCAGTAGCGACAGGCCCCCCTACGAGCAGTACTTC
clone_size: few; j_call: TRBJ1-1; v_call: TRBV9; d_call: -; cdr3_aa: CASSVNSYTEAFF; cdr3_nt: TGTGCCAGCAGCGTAAATTCATACACTGAAGCTTTCTTT
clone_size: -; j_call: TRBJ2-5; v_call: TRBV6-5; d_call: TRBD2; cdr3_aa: CASQRASGQETQYF; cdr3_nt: TGTGCCAGCCAAAGGGCTAGCGGCCAAGAGACCCAGTACTTC
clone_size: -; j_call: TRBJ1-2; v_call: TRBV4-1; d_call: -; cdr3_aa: CASSSTHGDYGYTF; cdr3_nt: TGCGCCAGCAGTTCTACGCATGGAGACTATGGCTACACCTTC
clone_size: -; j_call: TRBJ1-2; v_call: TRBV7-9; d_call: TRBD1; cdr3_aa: CASSLVGQNYGYTF; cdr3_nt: TGTGCCAGCAGCTTAGTGGGACAGAACTATGGCTACACCTTC
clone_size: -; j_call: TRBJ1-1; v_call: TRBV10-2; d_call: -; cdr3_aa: CASRFGGPGGTEAFF; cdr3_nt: TGCGCCAGCAGATTCGGCGGCCCGGGGGGCACTGAAGCTTTCTTT
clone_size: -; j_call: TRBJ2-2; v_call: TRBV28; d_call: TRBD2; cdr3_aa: CASRIAGDTGELFF; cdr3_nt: TGTGCCAGCAGAATAGCGGGGGACACCGGGGAGCTGTTTTTT
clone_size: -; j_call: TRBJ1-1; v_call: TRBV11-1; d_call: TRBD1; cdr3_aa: CASSLVGQGITEAFF; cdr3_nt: TGTGCCAGCAGCTTGGTCGGACAGGGGATTACTGAAGCTTTCTTT
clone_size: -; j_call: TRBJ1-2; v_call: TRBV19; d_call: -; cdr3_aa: CASSIPVYGYTF; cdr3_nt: TGTGCCAGTAGTATTCCTGTCTATGGCTACACCTTC
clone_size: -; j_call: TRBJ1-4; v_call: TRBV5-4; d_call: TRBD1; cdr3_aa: CASSKQGIAEKLFF; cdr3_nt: TGTGCCAGCAGCAAACAGGGGATAGCGGAAAAACTGTTTTTT
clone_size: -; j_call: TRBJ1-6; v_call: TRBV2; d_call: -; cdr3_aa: CASSGLRGGSPLHF; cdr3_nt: TGTGCCAGCAGTGGCCTTCGGGGTGGCTCACCCCTCCACTTT
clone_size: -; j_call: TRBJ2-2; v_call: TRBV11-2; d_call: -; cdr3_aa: CASGRVFRGTGELFF; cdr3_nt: TGTGCCAGCGGAAGGGTGTTTAGGGGCACCGGGGAGCTGTTTTTT
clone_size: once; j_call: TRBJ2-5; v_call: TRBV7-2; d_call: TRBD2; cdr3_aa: CASSSWTSGEETQYF; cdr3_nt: TGTGCCAGCAGCTCCTGGACTAGCGGGGAAGAGACCCAGTACTTC
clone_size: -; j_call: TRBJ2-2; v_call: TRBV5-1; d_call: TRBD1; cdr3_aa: CASSPAGTGKAGELFF; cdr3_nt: TGCGCCAGCAGCCCCGCCGGGACAGGGAAGGCCGGGGAGCTGTTTTTT
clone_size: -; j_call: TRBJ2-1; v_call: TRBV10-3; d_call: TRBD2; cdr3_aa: CAISKADAGDNEQFF; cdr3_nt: TGTGCCATCAGTAAGGCCGACGCGGGGGATAATGAGCAGTTCTTC
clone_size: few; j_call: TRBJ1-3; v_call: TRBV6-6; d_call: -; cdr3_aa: CASRGGQAGGNTIYF; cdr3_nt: TGTGCCAGCAGGGGAGGGCAGGCGGGGGGAAACACCATATATTTT
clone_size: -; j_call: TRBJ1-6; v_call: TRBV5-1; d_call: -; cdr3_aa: CASSPGGPSDSPLHF; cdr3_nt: TGCGCCAGCAGCCCCGGGGGGCCGTCCGATTCACCCCTCCACTTT
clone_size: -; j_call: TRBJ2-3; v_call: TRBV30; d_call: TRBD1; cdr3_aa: CAGGTGRTSTDTQYF; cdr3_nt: TGTGCCGGAGGGACAGGGAGAACTAGCACAGATACGCAGTATTTT
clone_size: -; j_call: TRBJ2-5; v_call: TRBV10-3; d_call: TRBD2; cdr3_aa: CAISSGGASQETQYF; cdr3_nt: TGTGCCATCAGTAGCGGGGGGGCGTCCCAAGAGACCCAGTACTTC
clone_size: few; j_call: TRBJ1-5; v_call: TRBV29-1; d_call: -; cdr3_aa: CSAWDTNSNQPQHF; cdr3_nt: TGCAGCGCCTGGGACACTAATAGCAATCAGCCCCAGCATTTT
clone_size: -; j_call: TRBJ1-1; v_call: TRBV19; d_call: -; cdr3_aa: CASTGRGNTEAFF; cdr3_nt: TGTGCCAGTACGGGCAGGGGCAACACTGAAGCTTTCTTT
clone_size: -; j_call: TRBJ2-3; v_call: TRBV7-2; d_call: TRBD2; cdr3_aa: CASSFLLRGNTDTQYF; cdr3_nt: TGTGCCAGCAGCTTCCTATTGCGGGGGAACACAGATACGCAGTATTTT
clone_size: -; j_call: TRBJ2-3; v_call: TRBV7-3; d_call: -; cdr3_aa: CASSLPSTDTQYF; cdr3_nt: TGTGCCAGCAGCTTACCTAGCACAGATACGCAGTATTTT